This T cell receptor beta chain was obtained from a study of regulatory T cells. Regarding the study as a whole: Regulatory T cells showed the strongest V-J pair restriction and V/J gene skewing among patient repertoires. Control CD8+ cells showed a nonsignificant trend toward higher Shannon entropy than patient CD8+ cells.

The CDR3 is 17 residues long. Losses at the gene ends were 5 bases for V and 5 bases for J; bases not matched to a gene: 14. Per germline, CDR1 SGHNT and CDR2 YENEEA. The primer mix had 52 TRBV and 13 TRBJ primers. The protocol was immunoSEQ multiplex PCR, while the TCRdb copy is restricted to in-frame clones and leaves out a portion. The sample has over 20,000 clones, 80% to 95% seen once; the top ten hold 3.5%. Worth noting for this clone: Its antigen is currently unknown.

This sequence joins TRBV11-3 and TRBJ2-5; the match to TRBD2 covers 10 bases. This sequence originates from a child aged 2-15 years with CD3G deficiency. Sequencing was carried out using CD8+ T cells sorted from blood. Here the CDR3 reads CASSTASQREGLETQYF. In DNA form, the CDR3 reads TGTGCCAGCAGCACAGCCTCGCAGCGGGAGGGCCTCGAGACCCAGTACTTC. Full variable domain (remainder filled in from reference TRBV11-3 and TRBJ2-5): EAGVVQSPRYKIIEKKQPVAFWCNPISGHNTLYWYLQNLGQGPELLIRYENEEAVDDSQLPKDRFSAERLKGVDSTLKIQPAELGDSAVYLCASSTASQREGLETQYFGPGTRLLVL.